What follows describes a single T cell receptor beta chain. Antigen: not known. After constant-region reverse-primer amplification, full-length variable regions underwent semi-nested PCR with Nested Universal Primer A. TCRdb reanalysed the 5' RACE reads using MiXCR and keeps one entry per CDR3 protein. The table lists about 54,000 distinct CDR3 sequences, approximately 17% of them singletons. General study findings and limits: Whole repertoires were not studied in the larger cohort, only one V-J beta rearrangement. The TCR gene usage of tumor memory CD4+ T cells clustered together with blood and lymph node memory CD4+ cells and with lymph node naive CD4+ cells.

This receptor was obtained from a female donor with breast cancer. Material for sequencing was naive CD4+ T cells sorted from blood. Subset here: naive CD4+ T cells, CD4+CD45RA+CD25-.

The CDR3 reads CASSFGVFYGYTF. The DNA for the CDR3 is TGCGCCAGCAGCTTTGGGGTGTTCTATGGCTACACCTTC. This rearrangement joins TRBV5-1 to TRBJ1-2, with no clear D. Germline CDR1 and CDR2: SGHRS and YFSETQ. Deletions cut 2 bases from V and 4 bases from J, with 9 bases between. The CDR3 consists of 13 residues.